Listed below are T cell receptor beta chains from one sample, sequenced in a study of graft-versus-host responses after intestinal transplantation. The antigens these receptors bind are not known. Data came from immunoSEQ multiplex PCR; TCRdb stores just in-frame clones and leaves some out. The repertoire holds roughly 120,000 clones, with roughly nine tenths as singletons. The sequenced sample was unstimulated CD4+ T cells sorted from spleen or lymph node cells, obtained before transplant. All receptors derive from a human donor who was the organ donor for an intestinal transplant. The CDR3 runs from the conserved cysteine through the conserved F or W. The D gene is left open where the match is weak. Clone size appears in some rows only: once, few, many, or a class for an expanded clone.

TRBJ1-2 . 12 . TRBV28 CASSLSADTCTF TGTGCCAGCAGTTTATCGGCGGATACATGTACCTTC
TRBJ2-5 . 14 once TRBV27 CASSLGWGAETQYF TGTGCCAGCAGTTTAGGTTGGGGGGCTGAGACCCAGTACTTC
TRBJ2-3 . 16 . TRBV5-8 CASSLDLTGRPDTQYF TGTGCCAGCAGCTTGGATTTGACAGGGAGGCCAGATACGCAGTATTTT
TRBJ2-1 TRBD2 14 . TRBV9 CASSATSGRGEQFF TGTGCCAGCAGCGCGACTAGCGGGAGAGGTGAGCAGTTCTTC
TRBJ1-2 . 14 . TRBV5-4 CASSLMGQIYGYTF TGTGCCAGCAGCTTGATGGGGCAGATCTATGGCTACACCTTC
TRBJ2-3 . 15 . TRBV5-4 CASSPGAVGSDTQYF TGTGCCAGCAGTCCGGGGGCAGTTGGATCAGATACGCAGTATTTT
TRBJ2-6 . 15 . TRBV18 CASSYTGSGANVLTF TGTGCCAGCTCATATACGGGTTCTGGGGCCAACGTCCTGACTTTC
TRBJ2-7 . 14 . TRBV7-2 CASSFSRRLSEQYF TGTGCCAGCAGCTTTAGTCGCAGGTTGTCCGAGCAGTACTTC
TRBJ1-1 . 15 . TRBV6-5 CASSRGGHPDTEAFF TGTGCCAGCAGTCGAGGAGGACACCCGGACACTGAAGCTTTCTTT
TRBJ2-2 . 14 . TRBV7-6 CASSFLRDTGELFF TGTGCCAGCAGCTTTCTTAGGGACACCGGGGAGCTGTTTTTT
TRBJ2-7 TRBD2 14 . TRBV29-1 CSVATSGGSYEQYF TGCAGCGTGGCGACTAGCGGGGGAAGCTACGAGCAGTACTTC
TRBJ2-3 . 13 once TRBV7-2 CASSKLGQDTQYF TGTGCCAGCAGCAAGCTGGGACAAGATACGCAGTATTTT
TRBJ2-4 . 18 . TRBV10-3 CAISELPVAGPFKNIQYF TGTGCCATCAGTGAGCTTCCCGTGGCAGGGCCTTTCAAAAACATTCAGTACTTC
TRBJ1-1 . 15 . TRBV5-4 CASSLGGAPNTEAFF TGTGCCAGCAGCTTAGGGGGGGCTCCGAACACTGAAGCTTTCTTT
TRBJ2-7 . 13 . TRBV7-8 CASSSVAPYEQYF TGTGCCAGCAGCTCCGTAGCGCCCTACGAGCAGTACTTC
TRBJ2-3 . 13 . TRBV7-3 CASSPLVGDTQYF TGTGCCAGCAGCCCCTTAGTCGGAGATACGCAGTATTTT
TRBJ2-1 TRBD2 16 . TRBV4-3 CASSQATSGSGSEQFF TGCGCCAGCAGCCAAGCGACTAGCGGGAGTGGCTCGGAGCAGTTCTTC
TRBJ2-2 TRBD1 15 . TRBV9 CASSRTGVNTGELFF TGTGCCAGCAGCCGGACAGGGGTGAACACCGGGGAGCTGTTTTTT
TRBJ2-1 . 15 . TRBV7-9 CASSLVDGSANEQFF TGTGCCAGCAGCTTAGTAGACGGGTCGGCCAATGAGCAGTTCTTC
TRBJ2-5 . 12 . TRBV5-4 CASSFSDETQYF TGTGCCAGCAGCTTCTCGGACGAGACCCAGTACTTC
TRBJ2-1 TRBD1 15 . TRBV5-1 CASSIGTGGNNEQFF TGCGCCAGCAGCATCGGGACAGGGGGGAACAATGAGCAGTTCTTC
TRBJ1-1 . 13 . TRBV28 CASQDRRNTEAFF TGTGCCAGCCAGGACCGGCGGAACACTGAAGCTTTCTTT
TRBJ2-5 TRBD2 14 . TRBV18 CASSLAGGPETQYF TGTGCCAGCTCACTAGCGGGAGGGCCAGAGACCCAGTACTTC
TRBJ2-1 TRBD2 15 . TRBV10-3 CAISEGEGPYNEQFF TGTGCCATCAGCGAAGGGGAGGGACCCTACAATGAGCAGTTCTTC
TRBJ2-3 TRBD2 19 . TRBV2 CASSEALLAGGTSTDTQYF TGTGCCAGCAGTGAAGCGTTACTAGCGGGAGGCACTAGCACAGATACGCAGTATTTT
TRBJ2-1 TRBD2 13 . TRBV6-5 CASSPSGRASKFF TGTGCCAGCAGCCCCAGCGGGAGGGCCTCAAAATTCTTC
TRBJ2-2 TRBD2 16 once TRBV5-6 CASSPAMGGRARELFF TGTGCCAGCAGCCCTGCAATGGGCGGGAGGGCCCGGGAGCTGTTTTTT
TRBJ1-2 . 13 . TRBV27 CASSLREGTGYTF TGTGCCAGCAGTTTAAGGGAGGGAACTGGCTACACCTTC
TRBJ1-2 . 15 . TRBV28 CASSLVQGVSGGYTF TGTGCCAGCAGTTTAGTACAGGGCGTTTCCGGGGGCTACACCTTC
TRBJ2-7 . 14 . TRBV6-5 CASSVVDSSYEQYF TGTGCCAGCAGTGTGGTGGACAGCTCCTACGAGCAGTACTTC
TRBJ2-3 TRBD2 15 . TRBV4-1 CASSQLLAGTDTQYF TGCGCCAGCAGCCAACTACTAGCGGGCACAGATACGCAGTATTTT
TRBJ1-5 TRBD1 14 few TRBV7-7 CASTRQGARQPQHF TGTGCTAGCACCCGACAGGGGGCGAGGCAGCCCCAGCATTTT
TRBJ2-7 TRBD1 14 . TRBV18 CASSPGQISYEQYF TGTGCCAGCTCACCGGGACAGATTTCCTACGAGCAGTACTTC
TRBJ2-1 TRBD2 16 . TRBV30 CAWSVIPGLTDNEQFF TGTGCCTGGAGTGTAATCCCGGGACTAACAGACAATGAGCAGTTCTTC
TRBJ2-5 . 11 once TRBV20-1 CSARSRETQYF TGCAGTGCTAGATCGCGGGAGACCCAGTACTTC
TRBJ2-5 . 14 once TRBV5-1 CASSLGVGRETQYF TGCGCCAGCAGCTTGGGGGTAGGTCGCGAGACCCAGTACTTC
TRBJ2-1 . 15 . TRBV6-5 CASSYSWGSGNEQFF TGTGCCAGCAGTTACTCGTGGGGGAGTGGGAATGAGCAGTTCTTC
TRBJ2-2 . 12 . TRBV28 CASPTNTGELFF TGTGCCAGCCCGACAAACACCGGGGAGCTGTTTTTT
TRBJ2-2 . 13 once TRBV7-2 CASSRTSSGELFF TGTGCCAGCAGCCGTACTAGTTCCGGGGAGCTGTTTTTT
TRBJ1-5 . 11 few TRBV28 CASSLTQPQHF TGTGCCAGCAGTTTGACCCAGCCCCAGCATTTT
TRBJ2-1 TRBD2 15 once TRBV9 CASSVGDYIYNEQFF TGTGCCAGCAGCGTGGGGGACTATATCTACAATGAGCAGTTCTTC
TRBJ2-5 . 13 . TRBV7-2 CASRTGTSETQYF TGTGCCAGCAGGACGGGAACTTCCGAGACCCAGTACTTC
TRBJ1-3 . 14 . TRBV10-3 CAISQGSSGNTIYF TGTGCCATCAGCCAGGGAAGCTCTGGAAACACCATATATTTT
TRBJ2-7 TRBD2 17 . TRBV5-1 CASSLQGATSGRAEQYF TGCGCCAGCAGCTTGCAGGGGGCGACTAGCGGGAGGGCCGAGCAGTACTTC
TRBJ2-1 TRBD1 16 . TRBV4-3 CASSQAKGTGDHEQFF TGCGCCAGCAGCCAAGCGAAGGGGACAGGGGACCATGAGCAGTTCTTC
TRBJ1-2 . 14 . TRBV4-2 CASSQERGDYGYTF TGTGCCAGCAGCCAAGAACGGGGGGACTATGGCTACACCTTC
TRBJ1-2 . 16 . TRBV4-3 CASSQDAQGPNYGYTF TGCGCCAGCAGCCAAGATGCCCAGGGACCTAACTATGGCTACACCTTC
TRBJ1-1 . 15 once TRBV19 CASSIGPAVNTEAFF TGTGCCAGTAGTATAGGGCCGGCAGTGAACACTGAAGCTTTCTTT
TRBJ2-1 . 14 . TRBV19 CASSSQRSYNEQFF TGTGCCAGTAGTAGCCAGAGGTCCTACAATGAGCAGTTCTTC
TRBJ1-1 TRBD1 13 . TRBV6-6 CASSSTGEGEAFF TGTGCCAGCAGTAGTACAGGGGAGGGGGAAGCTTTCTTT
TRBJ1-1 . 15 . TRBV10-3 CAISERGPMNTEAFF TGTGCCATCAGTGAGCGGGGACCCATGAACACTGAAGCTTTCTTT
TRBJ2-3 TRBD1 16 once TRBV7-2 CASSLEKDRGFDTQYF TGTGCCAGCAGCTTAGAAAAGGACAGGGGGTTTGATACGCAGTATTTT
TRBJ2-7 TRBD2 19 once TRBV27 CASSLSGTSGRAVSYEQYF TGTGCCAGCAGTTTATCAGGGACTAGCGGGAGGGCAGTCTCCTACGAGCAGTACTTC